What follows are 16 T cell receptor beta chains derived from one specimen sequenced in a study of blood T cell repertoires in COVID-19. Clones were sequenced by immunoSEQ multiplex PCR, and TCRdb holds only the in-frame ones, with some missing. Found here are about 94,000 clones, around 67% of them singletons; the top ten hold roughly 4%. Material for sequencing was peripheral blood. The source of these receptors is a man between 65 and 85 years old with COVID-19, enrolled during active disease.

A word on this clone: Other DNA sequences in this sample translate to the same CDR3. The V call is TRBV7-2, the J call TRBJ2-7; D is ambiguous. The CDR3 sequence is 13 residues long. Germline V gives CDR1 SGHTA, CDR2 FQGNSA. The V and J ends lost 1 base and 1 base respectively, with 5 bases between them. The chain's CDR3 is CASSLVSSYEQYF. The CDR3 DNA is TGTGCCAGCAGCTTAGTGAGTTCCTACGAGCAGTACTTC.

This rearrangement joins TRBV7-2 to TRBJ2-1; D perhaps matches TRBD1 (5 bases). In germline, CDR1 is SGHTA, CDR2 FQGNSA. The CDR3 has 14 amino acids. V was trimmed by 3 bases and J by 8 bases, leaving 14 bases between them. CDR3 sequence reads: CASSLGRVVDEQFF. In DNA, the CDR3 is TGTGCCAGCAGCTTGGGCAGGGTGGTTGATGAGCAGTTCTTC.

V is TRBV19 and J is TRBJ2-1, with D possibly matching TRBD2 (6 bases). CDR1 LNHDA and CDR2 SQIVND come from the germline V gene (reference sequence). The CDR3 sequence is 17 residues long. Trimming took 0 bases from V and 5 from J, leaving 17 bases between them. CDR3 sequence reads: CASSIDFGTGLNNEQFF. CDR3 coding DNA: TGTGCCAGTAGTATAGATTTTGGGACTGGGCTCAACAATGAGCAGTTCTTC.

The chain links TRBV6-5 to TRBJ2-2, with D perhaps TRBD1 (6 bases). The CDR3 loop spans 14 amino acids. V gave up 0 bases and J gave up 7 bases, with 9 bases separating them. Germline V gene lookup returns CDR1 MNHEY and CDR2 SVGAGI. The DNA for the CDR3 is TGTGCCAGCAGTTACTCAACAGGGTTCGGGGAGCTGTTTTTT. This encodes CASSYSTGFGELFF.

Remarks on this clone: Compared with germline, one end of the junction differs, possibly owing to a read error. V is TRBV7-2 and J is TRBJ2-7; TRBD2 matches at 14 bases. CDR3 length: 15 amino acids. Germline V gives CDR1 SGHTA, CDR2 FQGNSA. CDR3 sequence: CASCLGLAGAREQYF. In DNA form, the CDR3 reads TGTGCCAGCTGCTTGGGACTAGCGGGAGCGCGCGAGCAGTACTTC.

This clone has just one count. The CDR3 spells CASSRGLAGAQETQYF. Written as DNA, the CDR3 is TGTGCCAGTAGTAGGGGACTAGCGGGAGCCCAAGAGACCCAGTACTTC. The chain couples TRBV19 to TRBJ2-5; 14 bases agree with TRBD2. CDR1 is LNHDA and CDR2 is SQIVND in the germline V gene (reference sequence). CDR3 length: 16 residues. V shed 4 bases, J shed 1 base, and the junction held 2 bases outside the gene matches.

This chain joins TRBV28 and TRBJ1-3; 8 nucleotides match TRBD1. V lost 2 bases and J lost 0; bases outside the gene matches: 3. This CDR3 is built from 16 residues. Germline V gives CDR1 MDHEN, CDR2 SYDVKM. Written as DNA, the CDR3 is TGTGCCAGCAGTTTAAGGACAGGGACCTCTGGAAACACCATATATTTT. Residues: CASSLRTGTSGNTIYF.

The gene calls are TRBV3-1 (or the pseudogene TRBV3-2) and TRBJ2-7, with a weak D call TRBD2 (6 bases). Trimming took off 3 bases at V and 2 bases at J, with 11 bases between the two ends. Germline V gene data show CDR1 as LGHDT and CDR2 as YNNKEL (reference sequence). This CDR3 contains 14 residues. CDR3 DNA sequence: TGTGCCAGCAGCCAGCGGGACGGGACCTACGAGCAGTACTTC. This codes for CASSQRDGTYEQYF.

This clone was detected a few times. This chain uses TRBV6-5 with TRBJ1-2, with 8 bases that match TRBD1. Germline trimming cut 6 bases from V and 6 bases from J; bases unmatched to any gene: 9. Looked up from germline, CDR1 is MNHEY and CDR2 is SVGAGI. The CDR3 contains 14 residues. As DNA, the CDR3 is TGTGCCAGCAGGGGGACAGGCTCGGGGGATGGCTACACCTTC. Residues: CASRGTGSGDGYTF.

The chain has TRBV27 and TRBJ2-7; 7 bases match TRBD2. CDR3 length: 14 residues. CDR1 MNHEY and CDR2 SMNVEV come from the germline V gene (reference sequence). J lost 5 bases, V lost 4 bases, and 8 bases had no gene match. The CDR3 loop reads CASSSPGLTNEQYF. Written as DNA, the CDR3 is TGTGCCAGCAGTTCCCCGGGACTAACTAACGAGCAGTACTTC.

V usage is TRBV13 and J usage is TRBJ2-7, with TRBD2 matching 9 bases. The V and J ends lost 4 bases and 5 bases, in that order; junction bases with no gene match: 9. Germline assignment: CDR1 PRHDT and CDR2 FYEKMQ (reference sequence). This CDR3 is 15 amino acids long. CDR3 nucleotide sequence: TGTGCCAGCAGCTCGGGAGCGGGAGGTCGTAACGAGCAGTACTTC. Protein product: CASSSGAGGRNEQYF.

V and J are TRBV28 and TRBJ2-7; 7 bases agree with TRBD2. The CDR3 contains 13 residues. Trimming cost V 6 bases and J 4 bases; bases outside gene matches: 6. Germline values: CDR1 MDHEN, CDR2 SYDVKM. The CDR3 is CASSTGTMYEQYF. The CDR3 DNA reads TGTGCCAGCAGCACCGGGACTATGTACGAGCAGTACTTC.

In its sample, this clone was seen once. The genes are TRBV29-1 and TRBJ2-7, with 9 bases lining up with TRBD2. CDR3 length: 11 amino acids. The V segment lost 7 bases and the J segment 3 bases; nucleotides outside the gene matches: 1. Germline V CDR1 and CDR2: SQVTM, ANQGSEA. The DNA of the CDR3 is TGCAGCGGCGGGAGGGACTACGAGCAGTACTTC. This gives the protein CSGGRDYEQYF.

The chain joins TRBV29-1 to TRBJ2-7; D is undetermined. The CDR3 contains 11 residues. V was clipped by 0 bases and J by 3 bases, with 3 bases between them. CDR1 and CDR2 (germline): SQVTM, ANQGSEA. The CDR3 DNA reads TGCAGCGTTGAAGACAGCTACGAGCAGTACTTC. It specifies CSVEDSYEQYF.

The rearrangement uses TRBV28 and TRBJ1-1; weak D call: TRBD1 (5 bases). V was trimmed by 5 bases and J by 0 bases, leaving 13 bases between them. Germline loops: CDR1 MDHEN, CDR2 SYDVKM. The CDR3 is 15 residues long. This CDR3 is CASSPRRGLNTEAFF. CDR3 in DNA: TGTGCCAGCAGTCCCCGGAGGGGACTGAACACTGAAGCTTTCTTT. Combining the CDR3 with reference TRBV28 and TRBJ1-1 gives the whole variable domain DVKVTQSSRYLVKRTGEKVFLECVQDMDHENMFWYRQDPGLGLRLIYFSYDVKMKEKGDIPEGYSVSREKKERFSLILESASTNQTSMYLCASSPRRGLNTEAFFGQGTRLTVV.

The rearrangement links TRBV4-1 to TRBJ1-1; a weak D match, TRBD1 (6 bases). Germline assignment: CDR1 MGHRA and CDR2 YSYEKL. Trimming took off 3 bases at V and 1 base at J, with 12 bases between the two ends. This CDR3 contains 15 residues. CDR3 amino acids: CASSHPGTTNTEAFF. The CDR3 nucleotides read TGCGCCAGCAGCCATCCCGGGACAACGAACACTGAAGCTTTCTTT.